One sample yielded the 12 T cell receptor beta chains listed below, sequenced in a study of T cell responses to AZD1222 COVID-19 vaccine. Profiled with immunoSEQ multiplex PCR; TCRdb holds only in-frame clones, not every one. The table records about 120,000 clones, roughly 89% of them present only once. The source was peripheral blood, collected 28 days after the second AZD1222 dose. The receptors stem from an adult who received the AZD1222 COVID-19 vaccine.

The chain recombines TRBV6-6 with TRBJ1-1; perhaps TRBD1 as D (6 bases). The V end lost 5 bases, the J end lost 3 bases, and 16 bases lay between the germline ends. Germline V lookup: CDR1 MNHNY, CDR2 SVGAGI (reference sequence). The CDR3 has 15 amino acids. The DNA for the CDR3 is TGTGCCAGCAGTGTCGTCACAGGGAGGGACACTGAAGCTTTCTTT. Translation gives CASSVVTGRDTEAFF.

The V and J genes are TRBV29-1 and TRBJ2-1; maybe TRBD2 (5 bases). Trimming left V 1 base short and J 8 bases short, with 9 bases between. The germline gives CDR1 SQVTM, CDR2 ANQGSEA. This CDR3 is 12 amino acids long. CDR3 nucleotide sequence: TGCAGCGTTGAAGGGAGCGGCTATGAGCAGTTCTTC. This gives the protein CSVEGSGYEQFF.

The genes are TRBV7-9 and TRBJ1-4; no clear D gene. V lost 7 bases, J lost 4 bases, and 13 bases lay in between. CDR1 SEHNR and CDR2 FQNEAQ come from the germline V gene (reference sequence). CDR3 size: 14 residues. The CDR3 DNA reads as TGTGCCAGCACAAAAGGGTCGGGTAATGAAAAACTGTTTTTT. Protein sequence: CASTKGSGNEKLFF.

This chain connects TRBV2 to TRBJ1-5; D unresolved. Deletions cut 1 base from V and 0 bases from J, with 10 bases between. The CDR3 loop spans 16 amino acids. Germline V CDR1 and CDR2: SNHLY, FYNNEI. The CDR3 region is CASSEVVDYSNQPQHF. CDR3 in DNA: TGTGCCAGCAGTGAAGTGGTTGATTATAGCAATCAGCCCCAGCATTTT. Complete variable domain (other parts from reference TRBV2 and TRBJ1-5): EPEVTQTPSHQVTQMGQEVILRCVPISNHLYFYWYRQILGQKVEFLVSFYNNEISEKSEIFDDQFSVERPDGSNFTLKIRSTKLEDSAMYFCASSEVVDYSNQPQHFGDGTRLSIL.

This clone was observed a single time. The rearrangement uses TRBV19 and TRBJ1-5; TRBD1 aligns across 9 bases. Trimming cost V 5 bases and J 7 bases; bases outside gene matches: 6. Germline V CDR1 and CDR2: LNHDA, SQIVND (reference sequence). This CDR3 is built from 14 residues. The CDR3 DNA follows: TGTGCCAGTAGTTTTACAGGGGGCGGCCAGCCCCAGCATTTT. This encodes CASSFTGGGQPQHF.

The chain's CDR3 is CASSSQGYGYTF. The DNA of the CDR3 is TGTGCCAGCAGCTCCCAGGGGTATGGCTACACCTTC. The chain combines TRBV11-2 with TRBJ1-2, with D perhaps TRBD1 (6 bases). Germline V gene data show CDR1 as SGHAT and CDR2 as FQNNGV. The CDR3 covers 12 residues. Trimming removed 4 bases at V and 5 bases at J, with 8 bases between.

A few counts support this clone. The chain joins TRBV5-4 to TRBJ2-7, with D possibly being TRBD2 (5 bases). V dropped 0 bases and J dropped 3 bases, with 13 bases sitting between them. This CDR3 is built from 15 residues. Germline V CDR1 and CDR2: SGHNT, YYREEE (reference sequence). The CDR3 spells CASSLERSQSYEQYF. Written as DNA, the CDR3 is TGTGCCAGCAGCTTGGAGCGGTCCCAGAGCTACGAGCAGTACTTC.

As concerns this clone: The sample holds other DNA sequences that translate to the same CDR3. This chain's CDR3 is CASSLAGSSYNSPLHF. The CDR3 DNA follows: TGCGCCAGCAGCTTGGCGGGGAGCTCCTATAATTCACCCCTCCACTTT. V usage is TRBV5-1 and J usage is TRBJ1-6, with D unresolved. The germline V gene encodes CDR1 SGHRS and CDR2 YFSETQ. The CDR3 sequence is 16 residues long. Trimming pared 0 bases from V and 0 bases from J, leaving 7 bases between. Based on the CDR3 plus reference TRBV5-1 and TRBJ1-6, the full variable domain is KAGVTQTPRYLIKTRGQQVTLSCSPISGHRSVSWYQQTPGQGLQFLFEYFSETQRNKGNFPGRFSGRQFSNSRSEMNVSTLELGDSALYLCASSLAGSSYNSPLHFGNGTRLTVT.

V is TRBV6-5 and J is TRBJ1-1; D call uncertain. Trimming shortened V by 8 bases and J by 6 bases, and 16 bases separated the two germline ends. Germline CDR1 reads MNHEY; CDR2 reads SVGAGI. CDR3 length equals 13 residues. CDR3 amino acids: CASWRLDTAEAFF. The CDR3 DNA is TGTGCCAGCTGGCGCTTAGACACCGCTGAAGCTTTCTTT.

CDR3 coding DNA: TGTGCCAGCAGCCAATCGTCCGGGGAGCTGTTTTTT. Its translation: CASSQSSGELFF. This chain uses TRBV3-1 (or the pseudogene TRBV3-2) with TRBJ2-2; D not resolved. V dropped 2 bases and J dropped 6 bases, with 4 bases sitting between them. Looked up from germline, CDR1 is LGHDT and CDR2 is YNNKEL (reference sequence). CDR3 length equals 12 residues.

The chain joins TRBV6-5 to TRBJ1-2, with 9 positions matching TRBD1. This CDR3 is built from 14 residues. The germline V gene has CDR1 MNHEY and CDR2 SVGAGI. Trimming cost V 6 bases and J 3 bases; bases outside gene matches: 5. Here the CDR3 reads CASRRDRVDYGYTF. The CDR3 region has the DNA TGTGCCAGCAGACGGGACAGGGTGGACTATGGCTACACCTTC.

In DNA form, the CDR3 reads TGTGCCAGCAGCTTACATGGGACAACCTACAATGAGCAGTTCTTC. Translating gives CASSLHGTTYNEQFF. The rearrangement links TRBV7-9 to TRBJ2-1; a possible D gene is TRBD1 (6 bases). The CDR3 sequence is 15 residues long. Per germline, CDR1 SEHNR and CDR2 FQNEAQ (reference sequence). Between the trimmed V and J ends, which lost 2 bases and 2 bases, there was a span of 10 bases.